Presented here are 9 T cell receptor beta chains from one specimen sequenced in a study of blood T cell repertoires in COVID-19. The assay was immunoSEQ multiplex PCR, and TCRdb's table has in-frame clones only and misses some. The profile covers 150,000 to 200,000 clones, with roughly 87% appearing a single time and roughly 11% taken by the ten largest. Sequenced sample: PBMCs or T cells enriched from blood (not recorded which). The receptors originated from a man aged 50 to 60 who had recovered from COVID-19.

The V call is TRBV3-1 (or the pseudogene TRBV3-2), the J call TRBJ1-5, with D possibly matching TRBD1 (5 bases). Germline assignment: CDR1 LGHDT and CDR2 YNNKEL (reference sequence). The CDR3 is 15 amino acids. Trimming took 1 base from V and 5 from J, leaving 12 bases between them. In DNA form, the CDR3 reads TGTGCCAGCAGCCAAGGGACCGGGGGTTATCAGCCCCAGCATTTT. It codes for CASSQGTGGYQPQHF.

This sequence joins TRBV11-3 and TRBJ2-1, with 9 bases lining up with TRBD2. Germline V gene sequence: CDR1 SGHNT, CDR2 YENEEA. The V gene end was trimmed by 5 bases and the J gene end by 4 bases; junction bases not matched to a gene: 6. This CDR3 is built from 15 residues. CDR3: CASSPGLAGYNEQFF. In nucleotides, the CDR3 is TGTGCCAGCAGCCCTGGTCTAGCGGGATACAATGAGCAGTTCTTC.

This sequence joins TRBV6-1 and TRBJ1-5; D ambiguous. Germline loops: CDR1 MNHNS, CDR2 SASEGT. This CDR3 has 16 residues. Trimming pared 2 bases from V and 1 base from J, leaving 12 bases between. In nucleotides, the CDR3 is TGTGCCAGCAGTGAACTGGCAGCGGTAAGCAATCAGCCCCAGCATTTT. Amino acid sequence: CASSELAAVSNQPQHF.

The chain couples TRBV7-3 to TRBJ2-1; 7 bases line up with TRBD2. The V and J ends lost 3 bases and 5 bases, in that order; junction bases with no gene match: 7. In germline, CDR1 is SGHTA, CDR2 FQGTGA. The CDR3 covers 15 residues. The CDR3 reads CASSLSGATDNEQFF. The CDR3 nucleotides read TGTGCCAGCAGCTTGAGCGGGGCGACTGACAATGAGCAGTTCTTC.

The chain combines TRBV7-2 with TRBJ2-7; 11 nucleotides match TRBD1. Germline lookup yields CDR1 SGHTA and CDR2 FQGNSA. The CDR3 is 16 amino acids. Trimming cost V 0 bases and J 3 bases; bases outside gene matches: 4. The CDR3, as DNA: TGTGCCAGCAGCTTAGCCCCCGGGACAGGGGGCTACGAGCAGTACTTC. This gives the protein CASSLAPGTGGYEQYF.

The gene calls are TRBV19 and TRBJ1-5; D not resolved. The V end lost 3 bases, the J end lost 9 bases, and 12 bases lay between the germline ends. The CDR3 has 13 residues. The germline V gene has CDR1 LNHDA and CDR2 SQIVND (reference sequence). The CDR3 bases are TGTGCCAGTAGTATTATGGAGCCGGGGCCCCAGCATTTT. Translating gives CASSIMEPGPQHF.

The chain joins TRBV24-1 to TRBJ1-4; D not certain. From germline, CDR1 is KGHDR and CDR2 SFDVKD. CDR3 length equals 13 residues. V gave up 4 bases and J gave up 7 bases, with 9 bases separating them. The CDR3 DNA follows: TGTGCCACCAGTGAACCGACAAGTGAAAAACTGTTTTTT. Protein sequence: CATSEPTSEKLFF.

This clone was counted a single time. The chain is built from TRBV7-9 and TRBJ1-6, with D perhaps matching TRBD1 (5 bases). The CDR3 has 17 amino acids. Germline values: CDR1 SEHNR, CDR2 FQNEAQ (reference sequence). V was pared by 1 base and J by 2 bases, with 12 bases between. The CDR3 reads CASSLVLTETYNSPLHF. In nucleotides, the CDR3 is TGTGCCAGCAGCTTAGTTTTGACAGAGACCTATAATTCACCCCTCCACTTT. The entire variable domain, with the rest obtained from reference TRBV7-9 and TRBJ1-6, is as follows: DTGVSQNPRHKITKRGQNVTFRCDPISEHNRLYWYRQTLGQGPEFLTYFQNEAQLEKSRLLSDRFSAERPKGSFSTLEIQRTEQGDSAMYLCASSLVLTETYNSPLHFGNGTRLTVT.

This clone was recorded a few times. This sample also contains other DNA sequences that code for the same CDR3. The chain links TRBV6-5 to TRBJ2-7; 10 nucleotides line up with TRBD2. CDR3 length: 13 amino acids. Germline CDR1 is MNHEY and CDR2 is SVGAGI. With 2 bases clipped from V and 6 bases from J, the junction kept 1 base outside the gene matches. Written as DNA, the CDR3 is TGTGCCAGCAGTTACCGGACTAGCGGCGAGCAGTACTTC. Its translation is CASSYRTSGEQYF.